This T cell receptor beta chain was retrieved from a study of T cell responses to AZD1222 COVID-19 vaccine. Generated by immunoSEQ multiplex PCR, the TCRdb table keeps only in-frame clones and is missing some. The sample includes 100,000 to 150,000 clones, approximately 90% of them seen just once. Trimming shortened V by 1 base and J by 4 bases, and 10 bases separated the two germline ends. The CDR3 spans 13 residues. Germline loops: CDR1 SQVTM, CDR2 ANQGSEA. The chain is built from TRBV29-1 and TRBJ1-2; D call uncertain. This sequence was found in an adult in good health. This material consisted of peripheral blood, taken on day 0 of MenACWY control vaccination. The CDR3 is CSVEGGQSYGYTF. DNA for the CDR3: TGCAGCGTTGAAGGAGGGCAGAGCTATGGCTACACCTTC.